The sequence of this T cell receptor (beta chain) was determined in a study of PD-L1 blockade in urothelial cancer. Study-level information: Researchers looked at the blood 3 weeks (second dose) and 6 weeks after treatment began. Typically, measured as a median, blood samples had roughly 140,000 T cells. Whole-study results and caveats: Durable-benefit patients expanded tumor-associated blood clones more at 3 weeks.

Time point described: peripheral blood 6 weeks after treatment start. Each patient gave between 1 and 8 samples of peripheral blood mononuclear cells, which were collected pretreatment and during treatment. Germline CDR1 reads MGHRA; CDR2 reads YSYEKL. The V and J ends lost 1 base and 2 bases, in that order; junction bases with no gene match: 5. The CDR3 is 17 residues long. Repertoires were generated with immunoSEQ multiplex PCR, while TCRdb's copy carries only in-frame clones and drops some. This table has roughly 110,000 clones, approximately 90% appearing once. About this clone itself: Its antigen is not identified.

The sequence was collected from a man between 60 and 70 years old with urothelial cancer. The specimen was PBMCs, collected around atezolizumab (anti-PD-L1) treatment. This chain uses TRBV4-1 with TRBJ2-1; 10 nucleotides agree with TRBD1. The CDR3 DNA reads TGCGCCAGCAGCCAAGTTGTGACAGGGGGCGCCTACAATGAGCAGTTCTTC. Protein: CASSQVVTGGAYNEQFF.